What follows are 9 T cell receptor beta chains derived from one specimen sequenced in a study of blood T cell repertoires in COVID-19. The repertoire was sequenced with immunoSEQ multiplex PCR; TCRdb's copy has only in-frame clones and lacks some. Of 300,000 to 400,000 clones in the sample, about 90% were seen once. Sequenced sample: peripheral blood. Receptor source: a woman aged 18-29 years who had recovered from COVID-19.

The rearrangement links TRBV30 to TRBJ2-2, with 9 positions matching TRBD1. The J segment lost 5 bases and the V segment lost 3 bases, leaving 10 bases of the junction unmatched. The CDR3 has 16 residues. Germline V lookup: CDR1 GTSNPN, CDR2 SVGIG (reference sequence). For the CDR3, the DNA is TGTGCCTGGAGGCTTAAGGGGACAGGGATAACCGGGGAGCTGTTTTTT. Its protein product is CAWRLKGTGITGELFF.

The rearrangement uses TRBV5-4 and TRBJ2-7, with a tentative D call TRBD2 (6 bases). CDR3 length: 12 amino acids. Per the germline V gene, CDR1 is SGHNT and CDR2 is YYREEE (reference sequence). Between the trimmed V and J ends, which lost 4 bases and 4 bases, there was a span of 9 bases. The chain's CDR3 is CASSRRGYEQYV. CDR3 DNA sequence: TGTGCCAGCAGCCGGCGGGGATACGAGCAGTACGTC.

For this clone: In the same sample, other DNA sequences code for this CDR3. The chain carries TRBV5-1 and TRBJ2-3; D may be TRBD1 (6 bases). This CDR3 is 14 amino acids long. In germline, CDR1 is SGHRS, CDR2 YFSETQ. V dropped 4 bases and J dropped 0 bases, with 9 bases sitting between them. CDR3: CASSRGGSTDTQYF. CDR3 nucleotides: TGCGCCAGCAGCCGTGGGGGCAGCACAGATACGCAGTATTTT.

This clone was seen once. This chain links TRBV18 with TRBJ1-2, with D unclear. The CDR3 runs to 14 residues. Germline values: CDR1 KGHSH, CDR2 LQKENI. Trimming removed 3 bases at V and 4 bases at J, with 12 bases between. CDR3 protein: CASSPELRSYGYTF. CDR3 bases: TGTGCCAGCTCACCCGAGCTGAGGTCCTATGGCTACACCTTC.

The genes are TRBV6-5 and TRBJ1-1, with a possible D match to TRBD1 (6 bases). V lost 6 bases to trimming and J lost 7 bases, with 15 bases between them. Per the germline V gene, CDR1 is MNHEY and CDR2 is SVGAGI. CDR3 length equals 13 residues. The CDR3 nucleotides read TGTGCCAGCAGCAGACAGGTTTCAGGTGAAGCTTTCTTT. It yields the protein CASSRQVSGEAFF.

Comments on this clone: Other DNA sequences in the sample encode the same CDR3. The gene calls are TRBV18 and TRBJ2-1; 8 bases line up with TRBD2. The germline V gene encodes CDR1 KGHSH and CDR2 LQKENI. The CDR3 has 15 residues. V shed 1 base, J shed 2 bases, and the junction held 1 base outside the gene matches. The DNA of the CDR3 is TGTGCCAGCTCACCACTAGCGGGGACCTACAATGAGCAGTTCTTC. Residues: CASSPLAGTYNEQFF.

DNA of the CDR3: TGTGCCAGTAGTTACGTTGACAGGTTCGCGCGAGCTTTCTTT. It encodes CASSYVDRFARAFF. The V call is TRBV19, the J call TRBJ1-1; the D gene is possibly TRBD1 (6 bases). V lost 5 bases and J lost 10, with 20 bases in between. The CDR3 runs to 14 residues. Germline V gene lookup returns CDR1 LNHDA and CDR2 SQIVND (reference sequence).

V and J are TRBV24-1 and TRBJ2-6; unclear D gene. The germline V and J ends were trimmed by 9 bases and 0 bases, with 8 bases remaining between them. The germline CDR1 and CDR2 sequences are KGHDR and SFDVKD. This CDR3 is built from 14 residues. CDR3 in amino acids: CATAAPSGANVLTF. The CDR3, as DNA: TGTGCCACCGCGGCCCCCTCTGGGGCCAACGTCCTGACTTTC.

The chain uses TRBV9 and TRBJ1-1; 8 nucleotides align to TRBD1. Trimming removed 3 bases from V and 3 bases from J; junction bases left unmatched: 7. This CDR3 region has 15 residues. The germline gives CDR1 SGDLS, CDR2 YYNGEE. CDR3 in amino acids: CASSGQTGGDTEAFF. The CDR3 nucleotides are TGTGCCAGCAGCGGACAAACAGGGGGGGACACTGAAGCTTTCTTT.